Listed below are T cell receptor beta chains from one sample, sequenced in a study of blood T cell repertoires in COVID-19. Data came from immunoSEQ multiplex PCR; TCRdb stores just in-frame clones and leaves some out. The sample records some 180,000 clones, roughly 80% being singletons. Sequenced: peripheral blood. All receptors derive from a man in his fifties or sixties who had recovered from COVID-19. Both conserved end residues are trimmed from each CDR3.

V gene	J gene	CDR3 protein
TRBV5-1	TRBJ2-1	ASSLVAGGGPNNEQF
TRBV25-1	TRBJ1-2	ASSVRDSRRSGYT
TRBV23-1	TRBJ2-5	ASSQGVADIQETQY
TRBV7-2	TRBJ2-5	ASSLEGDRGTETQY
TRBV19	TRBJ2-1	ASSKWGLAGGNNEQF
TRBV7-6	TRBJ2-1	ASSRPTSGRAGSSYNEQF
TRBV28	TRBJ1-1	ASSMWPSGTEAF
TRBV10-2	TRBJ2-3	ASALGTGSRDTQY
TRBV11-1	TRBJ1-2	ASSSEAVGYGYT
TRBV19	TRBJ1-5	ASSPTGSNQPQH
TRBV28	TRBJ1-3	ASRQGPGNTIY
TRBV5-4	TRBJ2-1	ASSFGTSGRNEQF
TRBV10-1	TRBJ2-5	ASSEGRRETQY
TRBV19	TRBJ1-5	ASTDLTGLSYNQPQH
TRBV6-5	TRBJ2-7	ASEVSGGGQQY
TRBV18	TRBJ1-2	ASQWTGGDYGYT
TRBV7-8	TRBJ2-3	ASSGRRRELYTQY
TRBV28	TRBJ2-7	ASRPPGQAYEQY
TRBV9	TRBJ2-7	ASSVNTNYEQY
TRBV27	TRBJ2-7	ASSFRPGSYEQY
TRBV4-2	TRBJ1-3	ASSQVTAGASGNTIY
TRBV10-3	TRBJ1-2	AISESYGQSTRNNYGYT
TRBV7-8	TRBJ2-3	ASSRTSGSTDTQY
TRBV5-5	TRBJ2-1	ASSLWLAGGDEQF
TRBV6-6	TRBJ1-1	ASSWGGQNTEAF
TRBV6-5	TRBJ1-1	ASRTQGYEAF
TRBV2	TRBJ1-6	ASSGEHRVLNSPLH
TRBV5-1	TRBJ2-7	ASSPSGSGGEQY
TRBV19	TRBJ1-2	ASSLRGAGGYT
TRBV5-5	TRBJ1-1	ASSSRTEAF
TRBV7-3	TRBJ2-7	ASSLGGGTYEQY
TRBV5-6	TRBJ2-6	ASSLVGQLYSGANVLT
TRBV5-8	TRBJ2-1	ASSLAGDPYNEQF
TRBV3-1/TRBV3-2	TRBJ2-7	ASSQGSTSGEQY
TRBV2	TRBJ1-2	ASSEVVGSGYT
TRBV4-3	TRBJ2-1	ASSFGLYNEQF
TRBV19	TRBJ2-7	ASGVGLGNEQY
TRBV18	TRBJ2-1	ASSVSSGRYTYNEQF
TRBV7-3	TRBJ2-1	ASSLTMTASYNEQF
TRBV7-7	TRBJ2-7	ASSLDRDSSYEQY
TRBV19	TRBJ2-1	ASSIVTAGLSSYNEQF
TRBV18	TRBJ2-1	ASSPPGLAGGGEQF
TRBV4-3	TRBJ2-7	ASSQGTSGTTVTYEQY
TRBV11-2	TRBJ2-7	ASSLDPGGWKY
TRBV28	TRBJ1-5	ASSLHNQPQH
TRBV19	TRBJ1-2	ASSPSGPGHNYGYT
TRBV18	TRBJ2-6	ASSQATSGANVLT
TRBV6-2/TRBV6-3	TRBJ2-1	ASSEIDRESNEQF
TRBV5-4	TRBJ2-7	ASSLRSGVSYEQY
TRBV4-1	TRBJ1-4	ASSQVFFLQGRGNEKLF
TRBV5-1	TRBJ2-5	ASSWDRGKETQY
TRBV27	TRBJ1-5	ASSFSREQPQH
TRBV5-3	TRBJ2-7	ARSYTIRLAGGTCTYEQY
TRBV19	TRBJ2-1	ASSMRSSGSTYNEQF
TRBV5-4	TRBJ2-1	ASSMDLLSYNEQF
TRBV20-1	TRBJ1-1	SATPRAEAF
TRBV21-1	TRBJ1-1	ASSRTGGRTEAF
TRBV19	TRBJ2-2	ASSISRGTGELF
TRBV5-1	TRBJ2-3	ASSPVLGTSTDTQY
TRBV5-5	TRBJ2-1	ASSLVGLAGVIEQF